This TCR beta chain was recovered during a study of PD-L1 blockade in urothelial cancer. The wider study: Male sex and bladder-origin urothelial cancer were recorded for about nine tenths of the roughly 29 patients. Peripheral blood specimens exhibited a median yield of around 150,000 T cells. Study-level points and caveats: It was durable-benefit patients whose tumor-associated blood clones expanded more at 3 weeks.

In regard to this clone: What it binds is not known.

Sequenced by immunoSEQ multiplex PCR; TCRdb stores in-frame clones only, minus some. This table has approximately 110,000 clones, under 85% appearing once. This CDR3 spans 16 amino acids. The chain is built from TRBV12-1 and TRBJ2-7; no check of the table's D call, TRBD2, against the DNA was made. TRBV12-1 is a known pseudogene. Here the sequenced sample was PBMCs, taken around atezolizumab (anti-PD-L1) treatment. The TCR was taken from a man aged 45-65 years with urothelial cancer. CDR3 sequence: CASSFFGGRSSYEQYF. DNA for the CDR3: TGTGCCAGCAGCTTTTTTGGCGGGCGTAGCTCCTACGAGCAGTACTTC.